These 21 T cell receptor beta chains came from one sample sequenced in a study of early T cells in non-severe SARS-CoV-2 infection. TCRdb re-called the 5' RACE reads through MiXCR, storing one row per CDR3 protein. This sample has some 57,000 distinct CDR3 sequences, with 5.6% found just once. Sequencing was performed on whole blood. These receptors were collected from an adult who was a healthcare worker with PCR-confirmed SARS-CoV-2 infection or an uninfected control (not recorded which).

This clonotype was observed many times. J is TRBJ2-3 and V is TRBV5-6; tentative D call: TRBD2 (5 bases). V shed 4 bases and J shed 2 bases, with 20 bases lying between them. The CDR3 consists of 17 residues. CDR1 SGHDT and CDR2 YYEEEE come from the germline V gene. CDR3 in DNA: TGTGCCAGCAGCAACTTGGAGGAAAAACCAACCACAGATACGCAGTATTTT. It specifies CASSNLEEKPTTDTQYF.

V is TRBV6-1 and J is TRBJ1-1; D gene uncertain. V gave up 2 bases and J gave up 1 base, with 26 bases separating them. This CDR3 has 20 residues. The germline V gene encodes CDR1 MNHNS and CDR2 SASEGT. The CDR3, as DNA: TGTGCCAGCAGTGAATTAAAAACGGTTGGCAGCCTGAGACCGAACACTGAAGCTTTCTTT. Encoded protein: CASSELKTVGSLRPNTEAFF.

In this sample, this clonotype turned up many times. The chain is built from TRBV4-2 and TRBJ2-7, with D maybe TRBD1 (6 bases). There are 17 residues in the CDR3. Germline values: CDR1 LGHNA, CDR2 YNFKEQ. Between the trimmed V and J ends, which lost 0 bases and 3 bases, there was a span of 18 bases. CDR3 in amino acids: CASSQDLSGTFYYEQYF. CDR3 nucleotide sequence: TGTGCCAGCAGCCAAGATTTATCAGGGACATTTTACTACGAGCAGTACTTC.

The J gene is TRBJ2-3, the V gene TRBV7-9, with 9 bases identical to TRBD2. The CDR3 is 16 residues long. Germline values: CDR1 SEHNR, CDR2 FQNEAQ (reference sequence). Trimming cost V 4 bases and J 7 bases; bases outside gene matches: 12. This CDR3 is CASSSGSLAGNYTQYF. Here the CDR3 DNA reads TGTGCCAGCAGCTCAGGGAGTCTAGCGGGAAACTATACGCAGTATTTT. The entire variable domain, with the rest obtained from reference TRBV7-9 and TRBJ2-3, is as follows: DTGVSQNPRHKITKRGQNVTFRCDPISEHNRLYWYRQTLGQGPEFLTYFQNEAQLEKSRLLSDRFSAERPKGSFSTLEIQRTEQGDSAMYLCASSSGSLAGNYTQYFGPGTRLTVL.

This clonotype was seen a handful of times. The chain uses TRBV9 and TRBJ1-2, with 7 bases lining up with TRBD1. Germline assignment: CDR1 SGDLS and CDR2 YYNGEE. V lost 0 bases to trimming and J lost 8 bases; unmatched junction nucleotides: 13. The CDR3 extends over 16 amino acids. For the CDR3, the DNA is TGTGCCAGCAGCGTAGTAGAAGGGGGCGCGTTCTACGGCTACACCTTC. This codes for CASSVVEGGAFYGYTF.

This clonotype was seen at least ten times. The V call is TRBV30, the J call TRBJ2-1; D gene unclear. V gave up 2 bases and J gave up 9 bases, with 8 bases separating them. The CDR3 loop spans 11 amino acids. The germline V gene encodes CDR1 GTSNPN and CDR2 SVGIG (reference sequence). This chain's CDR3 is CAWSLPSEQFF. CDR3 nucleotides: TGTGCCTGGAGTCTCCCCAGTGAGCAGTTCTTC.

In its sample, this clonotype was seen many times. The chain uses TRBV28 and TRBJ2-7, with D perhaps assigned TRBD1 or TRBD2 (5 bases each). The CDR3 has 24 amino acids. The V and J ends lost 5 bases and 3 bases respectively, with 44 bases between them. Germline lookup yields CDR1 MDHEN and CDR2 SYDVKM. The CDR3 spells CASSPILFAKSRDEQNGRLYEQYF. CDR3 nucleotides: TGTGCCAGCAGTCCTATCCTTTTTGCCAAGAGCCGGGACGAACAAAATGGCCGTCTCTACGAGCAGTACTTC. The full variable domain, with the rest looked up from reference TRBV28 and TRBJ2-7, is DVKVTQSSRYLVKRTGEKVFLECVQDMDHENMFWYRQDPGLGLRLIYFSYDVKMKEKGDIPEGYSVSREKKERFSLILESASTNQTSMYLCASSPILFAKSRDEQNGRLYEQYFGPGTRLTVT.

For this clonotype: A much larger clone lies one base from this, so it may be a read error. This chain connects TRBV19 to TRBJ2-1; 9 bases agree with TRBD2. CDR1 and CDR2 from the germline V gene are LNHDA and SQIVND (reference sequence). This CDR3 region has 15 residues. As DNA, the CDR3 is TGTGCCAGTAGTATGGAAGCGGGAGGTTACAATGAGCAGCTCTTC. Translation: CASSMEAGGYNEQLF.

This clonotype was found many times. The rearrangement joins TRBV7-6 to TRBJ2-1, with D possibly matching TRBD2 (6 bases). The CDR3 has 15 amino acids. Looked up from germline, CDR1 is SGHVS and CDR2 is FNYEAQ. The ends were cut back, 5 bases at V and 2 bases at J, with 13 bases in the middle. CDR3 DNA sequence: TGTGCCAGCAGCGGGGCGGCGGGGCCCTACAATGAGCAGTTCTTC. It yields the protein CASSGAAGPYNEQFF.

This clonotype was observed many times. This chain uses TRBV4-1 with TRBJ2-5, with 10 positions matching TRBD2. From germline, CDR1 is MGHRA and CDR2 YSYEKL. V gave up 3 bases and J gave up 3 bases; unmatched junction bases: 4. The CDR3 spans 15 residues. This CDR3 is CASSQWGTSEETQYF. The CDR3 DNA follows: TGCGCCAGCAGCCAGTGGGGGACTAGCGAAGAGACCCAGTACTTC.

This clonotype has a handful of counts. The chain couples TRBV7-8 to TRBJ1-1; D is possibly TRBD1 (6 bases). Germline-derived CDR1 and CDR2 are SGHVS and FQNEAQ. This CDR3 is built from 15 residues. Trimming left V 6 bases short and J 5 bases short, with 19 bases between. CDR3 sequence reads: CASRPRRAGVTEAFF. For the CDR3, the DNA is TGTGCCAGCAGACCCCGACGGGCAGGGGTGACTGAAGCTTTCTTT.

The sample holds many counts of this clonotype. V and J are TRBV7-2 and TRBJ2-3; no clear D gene. Trimming took off 7 bases at V and 8 bases at J, with 10 bases between the two ends. CDR1 and CDR2 from the germline V gene are SGHTA and FQGNSA. The CDR3 has 11 amino acids. This CDR3 is CASIQTGTQYF. CDR3 coding DNA: TGTGCCAGCATCCAAACGGGTACGCAGTATTTT.

The rearrangement links TRBV29-1 to TRBJ1-1; D gene ambiguous. V lost 6 bases to trimming and J lost 4 bases, with 12 bases between them. The CDR3 runs to 12 residues. The germline V gene encodes CDR1 SQVTM and CDR2 ANQGSEA. CDR3 DNA: TGCAGCGTATGCCGGACGGCCACTGAAGCTTTCTTT. It codes for CSVCRTATEAFF.

The sample holds many counts of this clonotype. The chain joins TRBV10-2 to TRBJ1-4, with D maybe TRBD1 (5 bases). This CDR3 is built from 16 residues. Germline CDR1 is WSHSY and CDR2 is SAAADI. V gave up 6 bases and J gave up 3 bases, with 17 bases separating them. The CDR3 protein is CASRGQSIGANEKLFF. CDR3 DNA: TGCGCCAGCAGGGGGCAAAGTATCGGAGCTAATGAAAAACTGTTTTTT.

This chain links TRBV28 with TRBJ1-1, with 9 nucleotides matching TRBD1. J gave up 10 bases and V 7 bases, and 22 bases lay outside the gene matches. CDR1 MDHEN and CDR2 SYDVKM come from the germline V gene. The CDR3 runs to 17 residues. For the CDR3, the DNA is TGTGCCAGCATGGAGGGCCGAACCGGTGGGACAGGGCCAGGAGCTTTCTTT. It codes for CASMEGRTGGTGPGAFF.

This clonotype was counted a few times. CDR3 sequence reads: CASSLLAKDKNIQYF. The CDR3 DNA sequence: TGTGCCAGCAGTTTACTAGCCAAGGACAAAAACATTCAGTACTTC. The chain links TRBV12-3 or TRBV12-4 to TRBJ2-4; TRBD2 is a possible D gene (5 bases). V was cut by 2 bases and J by 3 bases, with 11 bases left in between. The CDR3 is made up of 15 amino acids.

This clonotype was observed many times. The V gene is TRBV5-1, the J gene TRBJ2-5, with 14 positions matching TRBD2. Germline values: CDR1 SGHRS, CDR2 YFSETQ. The CDR3 has 17 residues. With V trimmed by 4 bases and J by 1 base, 6 bases remained unmatched. The CDR3 nucleotides read TGCGCCAGCAGCGACTACGGACTAGCGGGAGGCCAAGAGACCCAGTACTTC. This codes for CASSDYGLAGGQETQYF.

In this sample, this clonotype turned up many times. The chain carries TRBV10-1 and TRBJ2-3, with D unresolved. Germline CDR1 is WNHNN and CDR2 is SYGVQD (reference sequence). Trimming took off 5 bases at V and 1 base at J, with 7 bases between the two ends. The CDR3 spans 13 residues. Here the CDR3 DNA reads TGCGCCAGCAGTTTGAGTGGCACAGATACGCAGTATTTT. It specifies CASSLSGTDTQYF.

The chain uses TRBV18 and TRBJ2-3; D call uncertain. Trimming removed 0 bases at V and 0 bases at J, with 13 bases between. Germline V CDR1 and CDR2: KGHSH, LQKENI. The CDR3 is made up of 17 amino acids. CDR3 sequence reads: CASSPPARPASTDTQYF. CDR3 nucleotide sequence: TGTGCCAGCTCACCACCGGCCAGACCCGCTAGCACAGATACGCAGTATTTT.

This clonotype was observed a handful of times. The rearrangement links TRBV18 to TRBJ1-1; no clear D gene. The germline V gene encodes CDR1 KGHSH and CDR2 LQKENI. Trimming took off 1 base at V and 1 base at J, with 4 bases between the two ends. The CDR3 spans 13 residues. CDR3 amino acids: CASSPLRNTEAFF. CDR3 in DNA: TGTGCCAGCTCACCACTGAGGAACACTGAAGCTTTCTTT. The entire variable domain, with the rest obtained from reference TRBV18 and TRBJ1-1, is as follows: NAGVMQNPRHLVRRRGQEARLRCSPMKGHSHVYWYRQLPEEGLKFMVYLQKENIIDESGMPKERFSAEFPKEGPSILRIQQVVRGDSAAYFCASSPLRNTEAFFGQGTRLTVV.

This clonotype was observed at least ten times. The rearrangement links TRBV9 to TRBJ2-1; D unresolved. Between the trimmed V and J ends, which lost 1 base and 9 bases, there was a span of 5 bases. The CDR3 is made up of 11 amino acids. Per the germline V gene, CDR1 is SGDLS and CDR2 is YYNGEE. This CDR3 is CASSVSVEQFF. The CDR3 nucleotides are TGTGCCAGCAGCGTATCCGTTGAGCAGTTCTTC.